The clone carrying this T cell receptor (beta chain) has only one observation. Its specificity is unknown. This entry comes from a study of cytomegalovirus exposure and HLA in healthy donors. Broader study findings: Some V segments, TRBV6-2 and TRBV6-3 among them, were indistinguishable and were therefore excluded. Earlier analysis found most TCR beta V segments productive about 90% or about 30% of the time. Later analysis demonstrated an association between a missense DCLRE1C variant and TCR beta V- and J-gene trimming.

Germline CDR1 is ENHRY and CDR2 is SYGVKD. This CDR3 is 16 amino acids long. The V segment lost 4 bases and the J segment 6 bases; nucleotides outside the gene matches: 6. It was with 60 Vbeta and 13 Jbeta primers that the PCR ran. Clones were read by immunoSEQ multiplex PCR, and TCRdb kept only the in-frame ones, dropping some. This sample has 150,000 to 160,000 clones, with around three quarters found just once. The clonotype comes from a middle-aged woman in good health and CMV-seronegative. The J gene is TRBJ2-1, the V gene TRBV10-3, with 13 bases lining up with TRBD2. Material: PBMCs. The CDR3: CAISVGTSGRANEQFF. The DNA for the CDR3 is TGTGCCATCAGTGTAGGAACTAGCGGGAGGGCCAATGAGCAGTTCTTC.